These 9 T cell receptor beta chains originate from one sample sequenced in a study of response to subunit inactivated influenza vaccine. TCRdb redid the calling of the RT-PCR reads with MiXCR, one entry per CDR3 protein. The data hold 300,000 to 350,000 distinct CDR3 sequences, with 20% to 25% observed a single time. The sequencing used PBMCs from blood, collected approximately 22 months after vaccination. Source of these receptors: a man between 45 and 75 years old who received an inactivated influenza vaccine.

The genes are TRBV11-2 and TRBJ2-7, with D uncertain. The V gene's germline CDR1 is SGHAT and CDR2 FQNNGV. This CDR3 spans 14 amino acids. Trimming removed 1 base from V and 0 bases from J, with 7 bases in between. Here the CDR3 DNA reads TGTGCCAGCAGCTTAGTGGTAGACTCCTACGAGCAGTACTTC. Protein sequence: CASSLVVDSYEQYF.

The gene calls are TRBV28 and TRBJ1-5; D is unclear. CDR3 size: 12 residues. Trimming left V 2 bases short and J 7 bases short, with 6 bases between. The germline CDR1 and CDR2 sequences are MDHEN and SYDVKM. The CDR3 DNA reads TGTGCCAGCAGTTTAATCTGGCAGCCCCAGCATTTT. Residues: CASSLIWQPQHF. Full variable domain (remainder filled in from reference TRBV28 and TRBJ1-5): DVKVTQSSRYLVKRTGEKVFLECVQDMDHENMFWYRQDPGLGLRLIYFSYDVKMKEKGDIPEGYSVSREKKERFSLILESASTNQTSMYLCASSLIWQPQHFGDGTRLSIL.

This clonotype was counted at least ten times. The chain employs TRBV5-8 and TRBJ1-2; D possibly corresponds to TRBD1 (6 bases). Per germline, CDR1 SGHTS and CDR2 YDEGEE. The CDR3 is 16 residues long. Trimming left V 0 bases short and J 3 bases short, with 15 bases between. In DNA, the CDR3 is TGTGCCAGCAGCTTGGGACAGGAACTAGCCTACTATGGCTACACCTTC. Translation: CASSLGQELAYYGYTF.

In its sample, this clonotype is medium-sized (0.01 to 0.1%). The rearrangement links TRBV5-1 to TRBJ1-1, with 8 bases that match TRBD1. The CDR3 sequence is 14 residues long. V dropped 4 bases and J dropped 7; count of bases not matched to a gene: 9. Germline CDR1 reads SGHRS; CDR2 reads YFSETQ. CDR3: CASSLRQGRNEAFF. In nucleotides, the CDR3 is TGCGCCAGCAGCCTTCGACAGGGGAGGAATGAAGCTTTCTTT.

In this sample, this clonotype turned up once. The chain combines TRBV11-2 with TRBJ2-5; D is ambiguous. There are 14 residues in the CDR3. Trimming pared 1 base from V and 7 bases from J, leaving 13 bases between. CDR1 and CDR2 (germline): SGHAT, FQNNGV. The CDR3 region is CASSLVLLDMTQYF. Written as DNA, the CDR3 is TGTGCCAGCAGCTTAGTTCTCTTAGATATGACCCAGTACTTC.

J is TRBJ1-4 and V is TRBV5-1; TRBD1 is a possible D gene (5 bases). The CDR3 runs 17 residues. Germline assignment: CDR1 SGHRS and CDR2 YFSETQ. V lost 0 bases and J 0 bases, leaving 12 bases between the germline ends. The CDR3 spells CASSLGGTSATNEKLFF. CDR3 coding DNA: TGCGCCAGCAGCTTGGGCGGGACGTCCGCAACTAATGAAAAACTGTTTTTT.

This clonotype was recorded a few times. This chain joins TRBV5-1 and TRBJ2-3; D perhaps matches TRBD1 (6 bases). Germline-derived CDR1 and CDR2 are SGHRS and YFSETQ. This CDR3 contains 15 residues. Trimming left V 4 bases short and J 2 bases short, with 14 bases between. CDR3 nucleotide sequence: TGCGCCAGCAGCATACACGGACAGATCACAGATACGCAGTATTTT. This encodes CASSIHGQITDTQYF.

There are a few counts of this clonotype. This rearrangement joins TRBV16 to TRBJ2-3; no clear D gene. V shed 4 bases and J shed 0 bases, with 11 bases lying between them. CDR1 KGHSY and CDR2 FQNENV come from the germline V gene. The CDR3 is 15 amino acids. CDR3 nucleotide sequence: TGTGCCAGCAGCCGCGTTCTTCCTAGCACAGATACGCAGTATTTT. It specifies CASSRVLPSTDTQYF. The full variable domain, completed using reference TRBV16 and TRBJ2-3, is GEEVAQTPKHLVRGEGQKAKLYCAPIKGHSYVFWYQQVLKNEFKFLISFQNENVFDETGMPKERFSAKCLPNSPCSLEIQATKLEDSAVYFCASSRVLPSTDTQYFGPGTRLTVL.

The chain uses TRBV6-1 and TRBJ1-6; D not resolved. Germline V CDR1 and CDR2: MNHNS, SASEGT. The ends were cut back, 7 bases at V and 5 bases at J, with 12 bases in the middle. CDR3 size: 14 residues. CDR3 DNA sequence: TGTGCCAGCACCGGACCGAGAAATAATTCACCCCTCCACTTT. It translates to CASTGPRNNSPLHF.